This T cell receptor (beta chain) stems from a study of CD8+ T cells in alopecia areata. Study at large: For the treated group, dosing was oral tofacitinib at 5 to 10 mg twice daily. Findings and caveats of the study: Scalp specimens additionally yield sequences from normal skin's resident alphabeta T cells. More clonal than normal scalp was lesional scalp, particularly alopecia totalis/universalis.

Notes on this clone: Its target is not known.

CDR1 and CDR2 (germline): ENHRY, SYGVKD. Trimming took off 3 bases at V and 3 bases at J, with 9 bases between the two ends. This CDR3 contains 13 residues. The investigators collected lesional scalp punch biopsies and peripheral blood from alopecia areata patients. Sequencing relied on a cDNA template that was reverse transcribed from extracted RNA. Data came from immunoSEQ multiplex PCR; TCRdb stores just in-frame clones and leaves some out. The repertoire includes about 180,000 clones, about 60% of them detected once, and about 14% sits in the top ten. The receptor was derived from a human donor with alopecia areata. The rearrangement links TRBV10-3 to TRBJ2-7; D uncertain. The source material was CD4+ T cells sorted from blood, sampled at week 0. The CDR3 DNA reads as TGTGCCATCAGTGAATTGGCAGGCTACGAGCAGTACTTC. This gives the protein CAISELAGYEQYF.